This TCR beta chain stems from a study of technical replicates of blood from several donors. Germline V gene sequence: CDR1 SEHNR, CDR2 FQNEAQ (reference sequence). The CDR3 length is 17 residues. The trim removed 0 bases at V and 7 bases at J, leaving 14 bases unmatched. TCRdb keeps only in-frame clones here, not all; method: immunoSEQ multiplex PCR. The table lists under 95,000 clones, 91% of them singletons. Input material: T cells isolated from PBMCs. This receptor was identified in a human donor in good health. Some clones in this sample may be carry-over from other donors' samples. V gene TRBV7-9 combines with J gene TRBJ2-7; 8 bases agree with TRBD2. CDR3 protein: CASSLALLAGPREEQYF. The CDR3 nucleotides are TGTGCCAGCAGCTTAGCACTGTTAGCGGGACCTCGTGAAGAGCAGTACTTC.